Following are 27 T cell receptor beta chains from one sample sequenced in a study of PD-1 blockade in classical Hodgkin lymphoma. Brentuximab vedotin exposure varied among the patients, all of whom had relapsed after autologous stem cell transplantation. Method: immunoSEQ multiplex PCR; TCRdb's copy keeps in-frame clones and lacks some. In the table there are about 110,000 clones, approximately 90% of which are singletons. Sequences were derived from peripheral blood mononuclear cells (PBMCs), sampled before the second cycle of nivolumab. Receptor source: a human donor with classical Hodgkin lymphoma.

V and J are TRBV19 and TRBJ2-5; D gene uncertain. This CDR3 spans 15 amino acids. Germline V CDR1 and CDR2: LNHDA, SQIVND (reference sequence). V lost 0 bases to trimming and J lost 5 bases, with 13 bases between them. The CDR3 spells CASSIETGPRETQYF. The DNA for the CDR3 is TGTGCCAGTAGTATAGAAACTGGGCCCCGGGAGACCCAGTACTTC.

This clone was found a few times. The J gene is TRBJ1-1, the V gene TRBV2, with unresolved D. Germline CDR1 and CDR2: SNHLY and FYNNEI. Trimming removed 1 base from V and 7 bases from J, with 1 base in between. The CDR3 is made up of 10 amino acids. CDR3 bases: TGTGCCAGCAGTGAAGGTGAAGCTTTCTTT. Protein sequence: CASSEGEAFF.

This clone was seen once. The rearrangement uses TRBV7-9 and TRBJ1-6; D gene uncertain. CDR3 size: 15 residues. The V gene lost 2 bases and the J gene lost 7 bases, with 12 bases spanning the gap. Germline V gene data show CDR1 as SEHNR and CDR2 as FQNEAQ (reference sequence). The CDR3 DNA sequence: TGTGCCAGCAGCTTAACGAGTCAGCAAAATTCACCCCTCCACTTT. Translating it yields CASSLTSQQNSPLHF.

The CDR3 coding sequence is TGCGCCAGCAGTGACCTAAGCTCTGGAAACACCATATATTTT. Its translation: CASSDLSSGNTIYF. This chain links TRBV10-2 with TRBJ1-3; no firm D call. Germline CDR1 and CDR2: WSHSY and SAAADI. V was pared by 3 bases and J by 0 bases, with 6 bases between. This CDR3 spans 14 amino acids.

The chain employs TRBV6-6 and TRBJ2-7, with a weak D call TRBD2 (6 bases). The CDR3 is made up of 13 amino acids. The germline gives CDR1 MNHNY, CDR2 SVGAGI (reference sequence). V gave up 2 bases and J gave up 6 bases, with 11 bases separating them. In nucleotides, the CDR3 is TGTGCCAGCAGTTACGGTGGGGGAGGCGAGCAGTACTTC. Translating it yields CASSYGGGGEQYF.

The gene calls are TRBV5-1 and TRBJ2-5; tentative D call: TRBD1 (7 bases). CDR1 SGHRS and CDR2 YFSETQ come from the germline V gene. The CDR3 covers 12 residues. The V end lost 4 bases, the J end lost 5 bases, and 9 bases lay between the germline ends. The CDR3 loop is CASSPGGETQYF. The CDR3 nucleotides are TGCGCCAGCAGCCCAGGGGGGGAGACCCAGTACTTC.

This rearrangement joins TRBV15 to TRBJ2-1, with TRBD2 identical over 11 bases. The CDR3 is made up of 16 amino acids. V dropped 3 bases and J dropped 8; count of bases not matched to a gene: 9. Germline CDR1 is LNHNV and CDR2 is YYDKDF (reference sequence). The CDR3 region is CATSRGSGRALDEQFF. Written as DNA, the CDR3 is TGTGCCACCAGCAGGGGTAGCGGGAGGGCCCTTGATGAGCAGTTCTTC.

The rearrangement joins TRBV18 to TRBJ2-3; D unresolved. The CDR3 runs 15 residues. Germline CDR1 KGHSH, CDR2 LQKENI. Trimming stripped 1 base from V and 0 bases from J, with 8 bases between. This CDR3 is CASSPLRTSTDTQYF. The CDR3 region has the DNA TGTGCCAGCTCACCACTACGTACTAGCACAGATACGCAGTATTTT.

The chain joins TRBV19 to TRBJ1-3; D is undetermined. This CDR3 comprises 15 residues. Germline loops: CDR1 LNHDA, CDR2 SQIVND (reference sequence). Trimming took 3 bases from V and 5 from J, leaving 14 bases between them. The CDR3 DNA is TGTGCCAGTAGTATTCGGGGAGATTCGAGAAACACCATATATTTT. This gives the protein CASSIRGDSRNTIYF.

This clone was detected once. The rearrangement links TRBV2 to TRBJ1-2; 9 positions agree with TRBD1. This CDR3 spans 13 amino acids. Germline trimming cut 2 bases from V and 8 bases from J; bases unmatched to any gene: 3. Germline V CDR1 and CDR2: SNHLY, FYNNEI. This CDR3 reads CASSERDREGYTF. CDR3 DNA: TGTGCCAGCAGTGAAAGGGACAGGGAGGGCTACACCTTC.

DNA of the CDR3: TGCGCCAGCAGCCAAGATAGCCAGGGTCTCGGGAATGAGCAGTTCTTC. Encoded protein: CASSQDSQGLGNEQFF. The chain uses TRBV4-1 and TRBJ2-1, with a weak D call TRBD1 (5 bases). CDR1 MGHRA and CDR2 YSYEKL come from the germline V gene. This CDR3 comprises 16 residues. Trimming stripped 0 bases from V and 7 bases from J, with 16 bases between.

The chain carries TRBV6-1 and TRBJ1-1; D is unresolved. CDR1 and CDR2 from the germline V gene are MNHNS and SASEGT. The V end lost 2 bases, the J end lost 5 bases, and 6 bases lay between the germline ends. The CDR3 is made up of 12 amino acids. The CDR3 DNA reads as TGTGCCAGCAGTGAATCGAGGACTGAAGCTTTCTTT. This gives the protein CASSESRTEAFF.

The chain recombines TRBV6-5 with TRBJ2-1; the match to TRBD2 covers 8 bases. The CDR3 runs 13 residues. V lost 9 bases to trimming and J lost 5 bases; unmatched junction nucleotides: 6. Germline loops: CDR1 MNHEY, CDR2 SVGAGI. The CDR3 nucleotides are TGTGCCAGTCGGGAGCGGGGGAACAATGAGCAGTTCTTC. Its protein product is CASRERGNNEQFF.

The V and J genes are TRBV27 and TRBJ1-4; D not certain. The CDR3 length is 16 residues. Germline V gene data show CDR1 as MNHEY and CDR2 as SMNVEV (reference sequence). V was shortened by 5 bases and J by 5 bases, with 18 bases between the two germline ends. The CDR3 sequence is CASSINRPKGNEKLFF. In DNA form, the CDR3 reads TGTGCCAGCAGTATTAACCGGCCCAAGGGAAATGAAAAACTGTTTTTT.

This chain uses TRBV20-1 with TRBJ1-1, with no clear D. V lost 4 bases to trimming and J lost 1 base, with 4 bases between them. Germline CDR1 DFQATT, CDR2 SNEGSKA (reference sequence). This CDR3 is built from 11 residues. The chain's CDR3 is CSAMGNTEAFF. For the CDR3, the DNA is TGCAGTGCTATGGGGAACACTGAAGCTTTCTTT.

The V and J genes are TRBV10-2 and TRBJ1-5; unclear D gene. The CDR3 consists of 12 residues. The V gene's germline CDR1 is WSHSY and CDR2 SAAADI. Trimming took off 3 bases at V and 7 bases at J, with 7 bases between the two ends. The CDR3: CASSDSPQPQHF. The CDR3 DNA is TGCGCCAGCAGTGATTCCCCACAGCCCCAGCATTTT.

The chain uses TRBV28 and TRBJ1-4; possibly TRBD1 for D (6 bases). V was trimmed by 6 bases and J by 7 bases, leaving 15 bases between them. Looked up from germline, CDR1 is MDHEN and CDR2 is SYDVKM. The CDR3 runs to 14 residues. The CDR3 region is CASSHRDWVEKLFF. The CDR3 DNA sequence: TGTGCCAGCAGCCACAGGGATTGGGTTGAAAAACTGTTTTTT.

The rearrangement joins TRBV5-1 to TRBJ2-3, with no clear D. The CDR3 covers 12 residues. Germline CDR1 and CDR2: SGHRS and YFSETQ. Trimming removed 4 bases from V and 1 base from J, with 4 bases in between. The chain's CDR3 is CASSPGTDTQYF. In nucleotides, the CDR3 is TGCGCCAGCAGCCCCGGCACAGATACGCAGTATTTT.

The chain employs TRBV5-6 and TRBJ2-3; unclear D gene. The CDR3 runs to 14 residues. Trimming stripped 3 bases from V and 1 base from J, with 9 bases between. Per the germline V gene, CDR1 is SGHDT and CDR2 is YYEEEE. The CDR3 here is CASSWGWGTDTQYF. DNA of the CDR3: TGTGCCAGCAGCTGGGGTTGGGGCACAGATACGCAGTATTTT.

The chain links TRBV9 to TRBJ1-1, with D unresolved. V lost 4 bases, J lost 0 bases, and 16 bases lay in between. This CDR3 region has 16 residues. Germline values: CDR1 SGDLS, CDR2 YYNGEE. In DNA form, the CDR3 reads TGTGCCAGCAGCCCGAAGCGGGCCGGGGTGAACACTGAAGCTTTCTTT. This translates into CASSPKRAGVNTEAFF.

This clone has just a few counts. The rearrangement uses TRBV30 and TRBJ1-2; D gene uncertain. V lost 3 bases and J 8 bases, leaving 16 bases between the germline ends. Germline V gives CDR1 GTSNPN, CDR2 SVGIG (reference sequence). The CDR3 loop spans 13 amino acids. Here the CDR3 DNA reads TGTGCCTGGAGGATTCTTGGAGAAGGCGGCTACACCTTC. Encoded protein: CAWRILGEGGYTF.

The chain carries TRBV7-9 and TRBJ1-4; 7 bases are shared with TRBD1. Germline lookup yields CDR1 SEHNR and CDR2 FQNEAQ (reference sequence). CDR3 length equals 14 residues. The V segment lost 5 bases and the J segment 6 bases; nucleotides outside the gene matches: 6. CDR3 amino acids: CASSPTGWDEKLFF. In DNA form, the CDR3 reads TGTGCCAGCAGCCCGACAGGGTGGGATGAAAAACTGTTTTTT.

The rearrangement joins TRBV7-2 to TRBJ1-3; the D is unclear. This CDR3 contains 16 residues. V dropped 6 bases and J dropped 3 bases, with 18 bases sitting between them. CDR1 SGHTA and CDR2 FQGNSA come from the germline V gene. As DNA, the CDR3 is TGTGCCAGCAGTTTAACAGTCCCGAACTTTGGAAACACCATATATTTT. It is translated as CASSLTVPNFGNTIYF.

The V call is TRBV10-3, the J call TRBJ1-5; D perhaps matches TRBD1 (5 bases). The CDR3 sequence is 15 residues long. Deletions cut 2 bases from V and 0 bases from J, with 8 bases between. Germline lookup yields CDR1 ENHRY and CDR2 SYGVKD. The CDR3 loop reads CAISEEQVSNQPQHF. The DNA of the CDR3 is TGTGCCATCAGTGAGGAACAGGTTAGCAATCAGCCCCAGCATTTT.

The chain joins TRBV10-1 to TRBJ2-3, with 11 positions matching TRBD2. V was pared by 3 bases and J by 4 bases, with 15 bases of the junction left unmatched. The CDR3 length is 19 residues. CDR1 and CDR2 (germline): WNHNN, SYGVQD (reference sequence). The CDR3 here is CASSDLSGRAALGADTQYF. The CDR3 coding sequence is TGCGCCAGCAGTGACCTTAGCGGGAGGGCCGCCCTGGGGGCAGATACGCAGTATTTT.

This clone was detected once. The chain couples TRBV2 to TRBJ1-1, with TRBD1 identical over 8 bases. The CDR3 contains 16 residues. The germline V gene encodes CDR1 SNHLY and CDR2 FYNNEI. Losses at the gene ends were 1 base for V and 1 base for J; bases not matched to a gene: 5. CDR3: CASSEVGQEGNTEAFF. The CDR3 DNA follows: TGTGCCAGCAGTGAAGTGGGACAGGAGGGGAACACTGAAGCTTTCTTT.

The gene calls are TRBV6-1 and TRBJ2-2; 8 bases line up with TRBD2. CDR1 is MNHNS, CDR2 SASEGT, per germline. V trimming: 6 bases; J trimming: 1 base; junction bases outside the gene matches: 1. This CDR3 spans 14 amino acids. This CDR3 reads CASRLAENTGELFF. For the CDR3, the DNA is TGTGCCAGCAGACTAGCGGAGAACACCGGGGAGCTGTTTTTT.